Each of the 17 T cell receptor beta chains below was sequenced from the same sample in a study of shared clonotypes between healthy human individuals. The assay was immunoSEQ multiplex PCR, and TCRdb's table has in-frame clones only and misses some. This table has 2 million to 2.5 million clones, about 94% appearing once. Sequencing used naive CD4+ T cells sorted from blood. The subset here: CD45RA+ positively selected. Receptor source: a man younger than 30 in good health.

This clone was recorded a few times. The same CDR3 arises from other DNA sequences in this sample as well. The chain employs TRBV20-1 and TRBJ2-5, with D uncertain. The CDR3 is made up of 10 amino acids. V lost 3 bases and J 5 bases, leaving 4 bases between the germline ends. From germline, CDR1 is DFQATT and CDR2 SNEGSKA (reference sequence). The CDR3 DNA is TGCAGTGCTAGTTGGGAGACCCAGTACTTC. Translated: CSASWETQYF.

The rearrangement links TRBV2 to TRBJ2-7; D might be TRBD2 (5 bases). Between the trimmed V and J ends, which lost 7 bases and 2 bases, there was a span of 12 bases. This CDR3 comprises 13 residues. Per the germline V gene, CDR1 is SNHLY and CDR2 is FYNNEI. The CDR3 DNA reads TGTGCCAGCAAGAGGGCAGGAACCTACGAGCAGTACTTC. As protein: CASKRAGTYEQYF. Filled out from reference TRBV2 and TRBJ2-7, the complete variable domain reads EPEVTQTPSHQVTQMGQEVILRCVPISNHLYFYWYRQILGQKVEFLVSFYNNEISEKSEIFDDQFSVERPDGSNFTLKIRSTKLEDSAMYFCASKRAGTYEQYFGPGTRLTVT.

The chain carries TRBV19 and TRBJ2-7; 8 positions agree with TRBD2. The CDR3 extends over 15 amino acids. Germline V gene data show CDR1 as LNHDA and CDR2 as SQIVND (reference sequence). With 6 bases clipped from V and 3 bases from J, the junction kept 10 bases outside the gene matches. The CDR3 nucleotides are TGTGCCAGTAGGCTGAATGGGGCGGGAGGCTACGAGCAGTACTTC. This gives the protein CASRLNGAGGYEQYF.

This chain connects TRBV1 to TRBJ1-6. TRBV1 is flagged as a pseudogene. The length of the CDR3 is 15 residues. CDR3 in DNA: TGCACCAGCAGCCCCCTTGGACTTTATAATTCACCCCTCCACTTT. This sequence encodes CTSSPLGLYNSPLHF.

The chain recombines TRBV7-9 with TRBJ2-2, with 12 bases matching TRBD2. Trimming removed 4 bases from V and 3 bases from J; junction bases left unmatched: 0. This CDR3 is 15 amino acids long. CDR1 SEHNR and CDR2 FQNEAQ come from the germline V gene (reference sequence). As DNA, the CDR3 is TGTGCCAGCAGCTCTAGCGGGAGGGACACCGGGGAGCTGTTTTTT. Its protein is CASSSSGRDTGELFF.

The V gene is TRBV28, the J gene TRBJ1-4, with D tentatively TRBD1 (6 bases). This CDR3 comprises 14 residues. Trimming shortened V by 6 bases and J by 5 bases, and 13 bases separated the two germline ends. Germline CDR1 is MDHEN and CDR2 is SYDVKM. CDR3 sequence reads: CASSSGTRNEKLFF. For the CDR3, the DNA is TGTGCCAGCAGCTCCGGGACAAGAAATGAAAAACTGTTTTTT.

The chain couples TRBV28 to TRBJ1-5; D call uncertain. V was shortened by 6 bases and J by 0 bases, with 21 bases between the two germline ends. This CDR3 is built from 18 residues. Germline values: CDR1 MDHEN, CDR2 SYDVKM. Here the CDR3 reads CASSRRPEFGYSNQPQHF. CDR3 sequence (DNA): TGTGCCAGCAGCCGTCGGCCGGAATTCGGCTATAGCAATCAGCCCCAGCATTTT.

The rearrangement joins TRBV30 to TRBJ2-4; D tentatively fits TRBD1 or TRBD2 (5 bases each). Trimming took off 7 bases at V and 8 bases at J, with 15 bases between the two ends. Germline V lookup: CDR1 GTSNPN, CDR2 SVGIG (reference sequence). This CDR3 spans 12 amino acids. As DNA, the CDR3 is TGTGCCTCTTCCAGGGTGGGGGACATTCAGTACTTC. Translation gives CASSRVGDIQYF.

The chain couples TRBV2 to TRBJ2-6, with no clear D. The CDR3 is 15 amino acids. Trimming stripped 6 bases from V and 0 bases from J, with 9 bases between. In germline, CDR1 is SNHLY, CDR2 FYNNEI. The CDR3 loop is CASRAESSGANVLTF. Here the CDR3 DNA reads TGTGCCAGCAGGGCGGAGAGCTCTGGGGCCAACGTCCTGACTTTC.

This clone was observed a single time. The rearrangement uses TRBV2 and TRBJ1-6, with no clear D. V lost 6 bases and J 12 bases, leaving 9 bases between the germline ends. Per the germline V gene, CDR1 is SNHLY and CDR2 is FYNNEI. There are 11 residues in the CDR3. CDR3 in amino acids: CASRRSIPLHF. In DNA, the CDR3 is TGTGCCAGCAGACGGTCTATACCCCTCCACTTT. Filled out from reference TRBV2 and TRBJ1-6, the complete variable domain reads EPEVTQTPSHQVTQMGQEVILRCVPISNHLYFYWYRQILGQKVEFLVSFYNNEISEKSEIFDDQFSVERPDGSNFTLKIRSTKLEDSAMYFCASRRSIPLHFGNGTRLTVT.

This clone has just one count. V and J are TRBV10-3 and TRBJ2-3; 9 nucleotides match TRBD2. The germline CDR1 and CDR2 sequences are ENHRY and SYGVKD. Trimming took 9 bases from V and 1 from J; bases not matched to a gene: 5. The CDR3 contains 14 residues. In DNA form, the CDR3 reads TGTGCCATTGGGCGGGAGGGGGGCACAGATACGCAGTATTTT. It yields the protein CAIGREGGTDTQYF.

The rearrangement joins TRBV7-2 to TRBJ2-5; possibly TRBD1 for D (6 bases). Trimming stripped 5 bases from V and 2 bases from J, with 18 bases between. CDR3 length: 16 amino acids. The V gene's germline CDR1 is SGHTA and CDR2 FQGNSA. CDR3 region: CASSQQGKSHQETQYF. CDR3 bases: TGTGCCAGCAGCCAACAGGGAAAGAGTCATCAAGAGACCCAGTACTTC.

The rearrangement links TRBV7-6 to TRBJ2-7, with a tentative D call TRBD2 (6 bases). V was clipped by 3 bases and J by 2 bases, with 17 bases between them. Per the germline V gene, CDR1 is SGHVS and CDR2 is FNYEAQ. The CDR3 runs 16 residues. In nucleotides, the CDR3 is TGTGCCAGCAGCTTGGCTCCGGGAGTAACTACCTACGAGCAGTACTTC. Amino acid sequence: CASSLAPGVTTYEQYF.

Here the CDR3 DNA reads TGCGCCAGCAGTGAGTCTGGGACGGATTACAATGAGCAGTTCTTC. Translating it yields CASSESGTDYNEQFF. This chain links TRBV10-1 with TRBJ2-1, with D perhaps assigned TRBD1 or TRBD2 (5 bases each). The V and J ends lost 0 bases and 4 bases respectively, with 10 bases between them. CDR1 is WNHNN and CDR2 is SYGVQD in the germline V gene (reference sequence). CDR3 size: 15 residues.

This clone occurred a few times. The rearrangement joins TRBV4-2 to TRBJ2-4; TRBD1 aligns across 10 bases. This CDR3 has 15 residues. With V trimmed by 0 bases and J by 6 bases, 2 bases remained unmatched. Germline V gene data show CDR1 as LGHNA and CDR2 as YNFKEQ. DNA of the CDR3: TGTGCCAGCAGCCAAGAGGACAGGGGGGGAAACATTCAGTACTTC. As protein: CASSQEDRGGNIQYF.

J is TRBJ1-1 and V is TRBV12-5; the D gene is possibly TRBD1 (6 bases). Trimming cost V 0 bases and J 1 base, with 9 bases left between them. The CDR3 is made up of 15 amino acids. The V gene's germline CDR1 is LGHNT and CDR2 FRNRAP. The CDR3 DNA sequence: TGTGCTAGTGGTTTGGTACAGGGTACGAACACTGAAGCTTTCTTT. Its translation: CASGLVQGTNTEAFF.

This sequence joins TRBV4-1 and TRBJ1-4; no clear D. The V gene lost 0 bases and the J gene lost 4 bases, with 9 bases spanning the gap. From germline, CDR1 is MGHRA and CDR2 YSYEKL. This CDR3 is built from 15 residues. Here the CDR3 DNA reads TGCGCCAGCAGCCAAGATGGGCAGGTTAATGAAAAACTGTTTTTT. As protein: CASSQDGQVNEKLFF.